These 21 T cell receptor beta chains were sequenced from one sample in a study of T cells in Graves' hyperthyroidism and ophthalmopathy. Amplification of TCR beta CDR3 regions was performed using RNA transcripts as template. With the HTBI primer set, the TCR CDR3 went through a first round of RT-PCR. TCRdb re-derived calls from the multiplex PCR reads in MiXCR, one entry per CDR3 protein. The data contain hundreds of thousands of distinct CDR3 sequences, about 14% of them singletons. The sample taken for sequencing was blood. The receptors stem from a woman aged 50 to 65 with Graves' ophthalmopathy.

This clonotype showed up just once. This is likely a read error, given that the CDR3 carries no conserved phenylalanine or tryptophan at its end. The chain combines TRBV9 with TRBJ2-7; the D gene is possibly TRBD2 (5 bases). CDR3 size: 14 residues. Between the trimmed V and J ends, which lost 4 bases and 2 bases, there was a span of 13 bases. Germline assignment: CDR1 SGDLS and CDR2 YYNGEE. This CDR3 reads CASSPSGGAYEQYI. The CDR3 DNA is TGTGCCAGCAGCCCATCCGGAGGAGCCTACGAGCAGTACATC.

This clonotype was picked up many times. The V and J genes are TRBV6-1 and TRBJ1-5; D perhaps matches TRBD1 (6 bases). CDR3 length equals 13 residues. The ends were cut back, 6 bases at V and 4 bases at J, with 10 bases in the middle. Germline-derived CDR1 and CDR2 are MNHNS and SASEGT. This chain's CDR3 is CASRGDTNQPQHF. The CDR3 nucleotides are TGTGCCAGCAGGGGGGACACAAATCAGCCCCAGCATTTT.

This clonotype was seen at least ten times. The chain links TRBV5-1 to TRBJ1-4; D is uncertain. The germline CDR1 and CDR2 sequences are SGHRS and YFSETQ. The CDR3 spans 15 residues. V was clipped by 4 bases and J by 0 bases, with 10 bases between them. CDR3 in DNA: TGCGCCAGCAGCCCTGACGGGGCAACTAATGAAAAACTGTTTTTT. Its protein is CASSPDGATNEKLFF. The variable domain in full, completed from reference TRBV5-1 and TRBJ1-4, reads KAGVTQTPRYLIKTRGQQVTLSCSPISGHRSVSWYQQTPGQGLQFLFEYFSETQRNKGNFPGRFSGRQFSNSRSEMNVSTLELGDSALYLCASSPDGATNEKLFFGSGTQLSVL.

A note on this clonotype: A junction boundary mismatches the germline segment, possibly from a read error. The chain has TRBV7-9 and TRBJ2-7; TRBD2 is a possible D gene (5 bases). The CDR3 totals 13 residues. Germline V lookup: CDR1 SEHNR, CDR2 FQNEAQ (reference sequence). The CDR3 loop is CASSLAGVYEQCF. CDR3 DNA sequence: TGTGCCAGCAGCTTAGCGGGAGTCTACGAGCAGTGCTTC.

This clonotype came up many times. This chain connects TRBV20-1 to TRBJ2-5; TRBD2 aligns across 8 bases. Trimming took 5 bases from V and 2 from J; bases not matched to a gene: 22. The CDR3 loop spans 19 amino acids. The V gene's germline CDR1 is DFQATT and CDR2 SNEGSKA (reference sequence). CDR3: CSAGTWGAGAPGRQETQYF. CDR3 coding DNA: TGCAGTGCTGGGACTTGGGGAGCGGGAGCCCCGGGGCGGCAAGAGACCCAGTACTTC.

In this sample, this clonotype turned up many times. The chain couples TRBV24-1 to TRBJ2-7; 10 bases align to TRBD2. The junction had 5 bases not matched to a gene; V was cut back by 6 bases and J by 4 bases. CDR1 is KGHDR and CDR2 is SFDVKD in the germline V gene. The CDR3 covers 14 residues. The CDR3 coding sequence is TGTGCCACCAGTCCCGGGACTAGCGTTTACGAGCAGTACTTC. Protein product: CATSPGTSVYEQYF.

The gene calls are TRBV15 and TRBJ1-5; D not certain. This CDR3 comprises 16 residues. With 0 bases removed from V and 0 bases from J, the gap between germline ends came to 9 bases. Germline V CDR1 and CDR2: LNHNV, YYDKDF (reference sequence). The CDR3 loop reads CATSRDVGNSNQPQHF. The CDR3 DNA follows: TGTGCCACCAGCAGAGATGTGGGAAATAGCAATCAGCCCCAGCATTTT.

With regard to this clonotype: This may be a read error: a much more frequent sequence differs by one nucleotide. This chain uses TRBV5-1 with TRBJ2-1, with 9 nucleotides matching TRBD2. V shed 6 bases, J shed 14 bases, and the junction held 18 bases outside the gene matches. Per germline, CDR1 SGHRS and CDR2 YFSETQ. CDR3 length equals 15 residues. The CDR3 spells CASKVTGTSSIGEFF. The CDR3 DNA sequence: TGCGCCAGCAAAGTAACCGGGACTAGCAGCATTGGGGAGTTCTTC.

In this sample, this clonotype turned up many times. V usage is TRBV12-3 or TRBV12-4 and J usage is TRBJ1-5; D is perhaps TRBD1 (6 bases). Trimming stripped 6 bases from V and 3 bases from J, with 15 bases between. The CDR3 runs 15 residues. CDR3 loop: CASSHRTDFNQPQHF. The CDR3 DNA reads as TGTGCCAGCAGCCATAGGACAGACTTCAATCAGCCCCAGCATTTT.

The count of this clonotype is one. V usage is TRBV12-3 or TRBV12-4 and J usage is TRBJ2-4; no clear D gene. CDR3 length: 15 residues. Deletions cut 5 bases from V and 0 bases from J, with 11 bases between. The CDR3 spells CASSGKVLAKNIQYF. CDR3 DNA: TGTGCCAGCAGTGGGAAGGTCCTAGCCAAAAACATTCAGTACTTC.

This clonotype was detected ten times or more. This rearrangement joins TRBV6-2 or TRBV6-3 to TRBJ2-1, with 11 bases lining up with TRBD2. J gave up 5 bases and V 5 bases, and 14 bases lay outside the gene matches. This CDR3 has 18 residues. In germline, CDR1 is MNHEY, CDR2 SVGEGT. In nucleotides, the CDR3 is TGTGCCAGCAGTGGTGGGACTAGCGGACGGATCTGGGACAATGAGCAGTTCTTC. Its translation: CASSGGTSGRIWDNEQFF.

This clonotype was detected a few times. The J gene is TRBJ1-1, the V gene TRBV19, with a possible D match to TRBD1 (5 bases). Trimming left V 4 bases short and J 1 base short, with 10 bases between. The germline V gene has CDR1 LNHDA and CDR2 SQIVND (reference sequence). The CDR3 totals 14 residues. The CDR3 DNA reads as TGTGCCAGTAGTAACGGACAAAAGAACACTGAAGCTTTCTTT. Residues: CASSNGQKNTEAFF.

This clonotype has only a few counts. V and J are TRBV19 and TRBJ1-5; D gene unclear. The CDR3 runs to 15 residues. V shed 2 bases and J shed 0 bases, with 8 bases lying between them. The germline gives CDR1 LNHDA, CDR2 SQIVND (reference sequence). The CDR3 DNA reads as TGTGCCAGTAGTATAAAGTCTCATAGCAATCAGCCCCAGCATTTT. It translates to CASSIKSHSNQPQHF.

This clonotype was observed many times. The V gene is TRBV10-3, the J gene TRBJ1-4, with D possibly matching TRBD1 (5 bases). Germline lookup yields CDR1 ENHRY and CDR2 SYGVKD. The germline V and J ends were trimmed by 2 bases and 4 bases, with 11 bases remaining between them. The CDR3 length is 15 residues. CDR3 nucleotide sequence: TGTGCCATCAGTGAGCCGGGACTTCATAATGAAAAACTGTTTTTT. Protein sequence: CAISEPGLHNEKLFF.

This clonotype has at least ten counts. The V and J genes are TRBV20-1 and TRBJ2-1, with 13 bases fitting TRBD2. From germline, CDR1 is DFQATT and CDR2 SNEGSKA (reference sequence). V dropped 3 bases and J dropped 7; count of bases not matched to a gene: 12. The CDR3 extends over 17 amino acids. CDR3 amino acids: CSARSPQGLAGPNEQFF. CDR3 in DNA: TGCAGTGCTAGGTCTCCTCAGGGACTAGCGGGGCCGAATGAGCAGTTCTTC.

This chain connects TRBV5-1 to TRBJ2-5; 8 nucleotides align to TRBD2. V shed 4 bases and J 5 bases; nucleotides not matched to a gene: 10. The CDR3 has 15 residues. CDR1 SGHRS and CDR2 YFSETQ come from the germline V gene. The CDR3 DNA reads as TGCGCCAGCAGCCAAGATCGGGGGGGCTGGGAGACCCAGTACTTC. Encoded protein: CASSQDRGGWETQYF.

This clonotype was observed a few times. This chain uses TRBV14 with TRBJ1-2; 9 nucleotides agree with TRBD1. Per germline, CDR1 SGHDN and CDR2 FVKESK. Trimming at V came to 1 base and at J to 8 bases, leaving 8 bases not matched to a gene. The CDR3 extends over 15 amino acids. The CDR3 region has the DNA TGTGCCAGCAGCCAAGCCCACAGGGGGCTTTACGGCTACACCTTC. This gives the protein CASSQAHRGLYGYTF.

This chain connects TRBV14 to TRBJ1-4; no firm D call. The germline V gene encodes CDR1 SGHDN and CDR2 FVKESK. The CDR3 runs 14 residues. V was clipped by 3 bases and J by 5 bases, with 10 bases between them. CDR3 region: CASSHRVKNEKLFF. For the CDR3, the DNA is TGTGCCAGCAGCCATCGGGTTAAAAATGAAAAACTGTTTTTT.

This clonotype was counted ten times or more. The rearrangement links TRBV13 to TRBJ2-7; TRBD1 matches 9 bases. V lost 3 bases to trimming and J lost 2 bases; unmatched junction nucleotides: 20. This CDR3 spans 20 amino acids. CDR1 PRHDT and CDR2 FYEKMQ come from the germline V gene (reference sequence). CDR3 DNA: TGTGCCAGCAGCTTGAGCGACTTTACATTCGGGGACAGGGCGACCTACGAGCAGTACTTC. Residues: CASSLSDFTFGDRATYEQYF.

This clonotype has only a few counts. The V and J genes are TRBV25-1 and TRBJ2-1; 8 nucleotides agree with TRBD1. The CDR3 is 15 residues long. Unmatched junction bases numbered 3, after V lost 2 bases and J lost 3 bases. Germline-derived CDR1 and CDR2 are MGHDK and SYGVNS. The CDR3 sequence is CASSEQGAVYNEQFF. The CDR3 DNA reads TGTGCCAGCAGTGAACAGGGGGCGGTCTACAATGAGCAGTTCTTC. Full variable domain (missing parts from reference TRBV25-1 and TRBJ2-1): EADIYQTPRYLVIGTGKKITLECSQTMGHDKMYWYQQDPGMELHLIHYSYGVNSTEKGDLSSESTVSRIRTEHFPLTLESARPSHTSQYLCASSEQGAVYNEQFFGPGTRLTVL.

This clonotype has at least ten counts. Here the CDR3 DNA reads TGCAGTGCACCCGGTGACAGTACGCAAGAGACCCAGTACTTC. It specifies CSAPGDSTQETQYF. The chain carries TRBV20-1 and TRBJ2-5, with D possibly TRBD1 on 5 matching bases. The V end lost 6 bases, the J end lost 2 bases, and 16 bases lay between the germline ends. Germline-derived CDR1 and CDR2 are DFQATT and SNEGSKA (reference sequence). The CDR3 contains 14 residues.